This entry is about one T cell receptor beta chain. Its antigen is not identified. The data belong to a study of T cells in localized non-small cell lung cancer. Regarding the study as a whole: Adjacent lung held a median 57 of the top 100 tumor clones. Because researchers sequenced only one region of the tumor, heterogeneity is still possible. Longer overall survival was associated with a higher density of T cells in the blood. The study found T cell clonality highest in uninvolved adjacent lung, above tumor.

V trimming: 6 bases; J trimming: 0 bases; junction bases outside the gene matches: 14. This CDR3 comprises 18 residues. The germline gives CDR1 MDHEN, CDR2 SYDVKM. The table came from immunoSEQ multiplex PCR; TCRdb's copy has only in-frame clones and leaves some out. This repertoire shows around 140,000 clones, around 89% found once; its top ten account for over 1.5%. Sequencing used peripheral blood, obtained before any cancer treatment. This TCR came from a female donor over 55 with stage I lung adenocarcinoma. The chain employs TRBV28 and TRBJ1-3, with 7 bases that match TRBD1. The DNA for the CDR3 is TGTGCCAGCAGACACCCCACGGCATACAGGGGCTCTGGAAACACCATATATTTT. Protein product: CASRHPTAYRGSGNTIYF.